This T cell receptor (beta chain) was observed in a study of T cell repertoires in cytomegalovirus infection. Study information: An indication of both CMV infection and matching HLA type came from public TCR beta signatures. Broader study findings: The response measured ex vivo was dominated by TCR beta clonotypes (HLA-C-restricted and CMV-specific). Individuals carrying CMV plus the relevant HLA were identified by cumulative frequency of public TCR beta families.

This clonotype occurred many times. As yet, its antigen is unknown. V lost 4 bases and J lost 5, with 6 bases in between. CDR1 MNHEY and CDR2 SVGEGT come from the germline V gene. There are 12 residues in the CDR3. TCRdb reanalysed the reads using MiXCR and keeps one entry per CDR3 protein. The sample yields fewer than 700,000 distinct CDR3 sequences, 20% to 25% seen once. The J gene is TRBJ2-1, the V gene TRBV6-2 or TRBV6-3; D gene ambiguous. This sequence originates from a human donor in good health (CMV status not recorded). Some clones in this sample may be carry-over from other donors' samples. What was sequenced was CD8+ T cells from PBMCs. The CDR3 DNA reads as TGTGCCAGCAGTTCCCTCGACAATGAGCAGTTCTTC. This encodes CASSSLDNEQFF.